This TCR beta chain was identified in a study of radiation and T cells in renal cell carcinoma. Study-level points and caveats: Top 100 clonotypes averaged around 50% in irradiated versus around 45% in nephrectomy-only tumors.

Treatment indicated: treatment-naive control, cytoreductive nephrectomy. Control tumors came from treatment-naive patients without prior radiation. TCRdb's copy holds only in-frame clones and misses some; the assay was immunoSEQ multiplex PCR. The sample lists 15,000 or so clones, just over 55% occurring once. Concerning this clone itself: Its specificity is not known.

The CDR3 totals 12 residues. Germline V gene data show CDR1 as LGHNA and CDR2 as YNFKEQ. Deletions cut 4 bases from V and 2 bases from J, with 5 bases between. The TCR was taken from a man between 50 and 59 years old with renal cell carcinoma. The chain links TRBV4-2 to TRBJ1-2; the D is unclear. This sample comprised tumor tissue, obtained from a patient whose treatment was nephrectomy without radiotherapy. CDR3 in DNA: TGTGCCAGCAGCCGGGAAAACTATGGCTACACCTTC. This codes for CASSRENYGYTF.